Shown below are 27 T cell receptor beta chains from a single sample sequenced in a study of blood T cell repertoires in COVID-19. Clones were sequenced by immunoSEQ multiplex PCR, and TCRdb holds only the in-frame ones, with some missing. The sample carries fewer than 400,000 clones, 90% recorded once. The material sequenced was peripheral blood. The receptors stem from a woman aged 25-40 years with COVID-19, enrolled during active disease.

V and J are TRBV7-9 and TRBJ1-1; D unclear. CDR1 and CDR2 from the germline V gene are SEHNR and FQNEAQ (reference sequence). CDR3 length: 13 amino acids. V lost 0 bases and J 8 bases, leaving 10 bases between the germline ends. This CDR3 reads CASSLAKAEEAFF. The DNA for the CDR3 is TGTGCCAGCAGCTTAGCGAAAGCGGAGGAAGCTTTCTTT.

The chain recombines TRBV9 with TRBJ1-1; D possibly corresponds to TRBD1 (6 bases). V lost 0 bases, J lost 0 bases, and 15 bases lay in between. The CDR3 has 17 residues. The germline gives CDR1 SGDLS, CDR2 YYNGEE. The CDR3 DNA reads TGTGCCAGCAGCGTAGGAGCAGGGGCCGCCGTGAACACTGAAGCTTTCTTT. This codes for CASSVGAGAAVNTEAFF.

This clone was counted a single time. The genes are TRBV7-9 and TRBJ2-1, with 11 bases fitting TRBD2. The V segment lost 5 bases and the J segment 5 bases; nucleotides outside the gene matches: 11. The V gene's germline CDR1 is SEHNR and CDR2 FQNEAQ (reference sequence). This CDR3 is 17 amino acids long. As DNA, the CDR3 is TGTGCCAGCAGCCCCCCCGGTGCTAGCGGGAGGAACAATGAGCAGTTCTTC. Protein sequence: CASSPPGASGRNNEQFF. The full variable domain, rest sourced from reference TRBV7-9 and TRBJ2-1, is DTGVSQNPRHKITKRGQNVTFRCDPISEHNRLYWYRQTLGQGPEFLTYFQNEAQLEKSRLLSDRFSAERPKGSFSTLEIQRTEQGDSAMYLCASSPPGASGRNNEQFFGPGTRLTVL.

The CDR3 DNA is TGCAGCGCCCGGACAGGGGATAGCAATCAGCCCCAGCATTTT. It encodes CSARTGDSNQPQHF. The rearrangement uses TRBV29-1 and TRBJ1-5, with 9 bases lining up with TRBD1. The ends lost 7 bases at V and 0 bases at J; junction bases unmatched: 4. The CDR3 covers 14 residues. The germline V gene encodes CDR1 SQVTM and CDR2 ANQGSEA.

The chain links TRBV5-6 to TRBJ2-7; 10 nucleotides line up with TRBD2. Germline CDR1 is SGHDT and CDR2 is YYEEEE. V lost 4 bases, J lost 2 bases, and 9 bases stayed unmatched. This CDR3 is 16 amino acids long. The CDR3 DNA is TGTGCCAGCAGCCGAAGACTAGCGGGTCTTACCTACGAGCAGTACTTC. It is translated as CASSRRLAGLTYEQYF. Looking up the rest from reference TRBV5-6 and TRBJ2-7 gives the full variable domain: DAGVTQSPTHLIKTRGQQVTLRCSPKSGHDTVSWYQQALGQGPQFIFQYYEEEERQRGNFPDRFSGHQFPNYSSELNVNALLLGDSALYLCASSRRLAGLTYEQYFGPGTRLTVT.

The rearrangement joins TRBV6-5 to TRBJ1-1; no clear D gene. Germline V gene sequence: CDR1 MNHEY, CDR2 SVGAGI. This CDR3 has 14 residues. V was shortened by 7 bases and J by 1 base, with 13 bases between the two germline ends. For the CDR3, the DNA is TGTGCCAGCAATCGGGGTGAGAGGAACACTGAAGCTTTCTTT. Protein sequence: CASNRGERNTEAFF.

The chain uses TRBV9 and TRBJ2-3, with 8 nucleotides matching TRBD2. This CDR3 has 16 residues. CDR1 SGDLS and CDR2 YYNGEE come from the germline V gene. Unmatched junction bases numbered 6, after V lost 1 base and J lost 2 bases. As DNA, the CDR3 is TGTGCCAGCAGCGTATCGGGAGGGCTTTACACAGATACGCAGTATTTT. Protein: CASSVSGGLYTDTQYF.

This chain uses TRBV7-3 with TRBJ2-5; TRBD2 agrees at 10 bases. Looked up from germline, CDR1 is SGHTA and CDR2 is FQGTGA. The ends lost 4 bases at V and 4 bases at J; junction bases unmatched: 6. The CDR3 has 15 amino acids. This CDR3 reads CASSSLAGVGETQYF. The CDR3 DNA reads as TGTGCCAGCAGCTCTCTAGCGGGAGTGGGAGAGACCCAGTACTTC.

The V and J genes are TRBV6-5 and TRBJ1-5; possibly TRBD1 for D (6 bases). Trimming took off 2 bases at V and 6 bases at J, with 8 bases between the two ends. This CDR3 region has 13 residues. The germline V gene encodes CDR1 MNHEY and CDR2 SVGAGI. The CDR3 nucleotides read TGTGCCAGCAGTTACGGGGGGGCTCAGCCCCAGCATTTT. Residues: CASSYGGAQPQHF.

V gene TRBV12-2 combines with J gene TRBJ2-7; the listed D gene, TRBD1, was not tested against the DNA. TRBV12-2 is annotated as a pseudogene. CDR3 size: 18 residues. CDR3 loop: CAAKTGTPETLSTYEQYF. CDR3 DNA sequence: TGTGCAGCTAAGACCGGGACACCGGAAACCTTAAGTACCTACGAGCAGTACTTC.

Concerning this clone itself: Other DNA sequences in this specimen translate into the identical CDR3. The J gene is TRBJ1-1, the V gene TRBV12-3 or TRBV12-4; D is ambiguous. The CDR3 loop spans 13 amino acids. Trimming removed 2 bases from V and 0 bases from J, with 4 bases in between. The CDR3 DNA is TGTGCCAGCAGTTTATCAGTGAACACTGAAGCTTTCTTT. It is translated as CASSLSVNTEAFF.

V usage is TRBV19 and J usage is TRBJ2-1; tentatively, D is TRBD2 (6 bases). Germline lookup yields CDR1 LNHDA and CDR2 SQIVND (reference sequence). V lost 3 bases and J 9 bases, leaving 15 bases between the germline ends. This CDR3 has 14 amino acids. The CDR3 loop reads CASSMLGGEGEQFF. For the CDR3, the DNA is TGTGCCAGTAGTATGTTGGGGGGAGAGGGTGAGCAGTTCTTC.

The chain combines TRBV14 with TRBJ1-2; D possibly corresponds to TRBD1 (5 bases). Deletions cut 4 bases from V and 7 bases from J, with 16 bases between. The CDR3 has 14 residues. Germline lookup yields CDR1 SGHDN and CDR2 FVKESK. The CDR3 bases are TGTGCCAGCAGCCGCTCGGGGGGTGCAGGTGGCTACACCTTC. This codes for CASSRSGGAGGYTF.

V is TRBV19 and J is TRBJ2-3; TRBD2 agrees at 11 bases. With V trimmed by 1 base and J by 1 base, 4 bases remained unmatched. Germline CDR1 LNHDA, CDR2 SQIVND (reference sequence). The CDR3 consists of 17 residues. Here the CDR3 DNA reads TGTGCCAGTAGTATAGGTAGCGGGAGGGCTGGCACAGATACGCAGTATTTT. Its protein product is CASSIGSGRAGTDTQYF. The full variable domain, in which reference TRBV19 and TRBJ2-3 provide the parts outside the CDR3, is DGGITQSPKYLFRKEGQNVTLSCEQNLNHDAMYWYRQDPGQGLRLIYYSQIVNDFQKGDIAEGYSVSREKKESFPLTVTSAQKNPTAFYLCASSIGSGRAGTDTQYFGPGTRLTVL.

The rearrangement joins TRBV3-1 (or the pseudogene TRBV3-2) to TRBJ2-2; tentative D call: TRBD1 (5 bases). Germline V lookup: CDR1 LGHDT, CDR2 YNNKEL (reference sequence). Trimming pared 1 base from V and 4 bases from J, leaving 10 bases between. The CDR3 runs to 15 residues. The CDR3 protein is CASSQGDRVTGELFF. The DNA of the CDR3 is TGTGCCAGCAGCCAAGGTGACAGAGTCACCGGGGAGCTGTTTTTT.

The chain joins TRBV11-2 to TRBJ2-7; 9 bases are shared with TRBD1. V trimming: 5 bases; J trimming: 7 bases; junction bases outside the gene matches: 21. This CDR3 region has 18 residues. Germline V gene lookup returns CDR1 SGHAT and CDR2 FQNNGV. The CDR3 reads CASSPIRPGQGSRGEQYF. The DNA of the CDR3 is TGTGCCAGCAGCCCCATCCGTCCGGGACAGGGCAGCAGGGGGGAGCAGTACTTC.

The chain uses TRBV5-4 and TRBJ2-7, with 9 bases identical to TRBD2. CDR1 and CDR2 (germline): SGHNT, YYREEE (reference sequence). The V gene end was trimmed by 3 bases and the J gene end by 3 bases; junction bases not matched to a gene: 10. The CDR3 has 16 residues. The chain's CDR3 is CASSSKTSGLLYEQYF. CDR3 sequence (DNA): TGTGCCAGCAGCTCGAAGACTAGCGGACTCCTCTACGAGCAGTACTTC. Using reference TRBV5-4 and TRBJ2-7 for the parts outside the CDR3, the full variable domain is ETGVTQSPTHLIKTRGQQVTLRCSSQSGHNTVSWYQQALGQGPQFIFQYYREEENGRGNFPPRFSGLQFPNYSSELNVNALELDDSALYLCASSSKTSGLLYEQYFGPGTRLTVT.

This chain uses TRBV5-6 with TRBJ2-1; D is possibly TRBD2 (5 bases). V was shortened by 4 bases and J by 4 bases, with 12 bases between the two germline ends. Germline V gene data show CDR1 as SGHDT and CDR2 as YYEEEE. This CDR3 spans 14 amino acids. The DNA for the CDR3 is TGTGCCAGCAGCACCGGACTTAATTACAATGAGCAGTTCTTC. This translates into CASSTGLNYNEQFF.

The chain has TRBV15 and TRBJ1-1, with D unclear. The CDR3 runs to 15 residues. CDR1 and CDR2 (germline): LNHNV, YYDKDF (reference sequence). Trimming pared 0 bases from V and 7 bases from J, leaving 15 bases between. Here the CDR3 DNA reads TGTGCCACCAGCAGAGATTTCAGCCCCGGGGTTGAAGCTTTCTTT. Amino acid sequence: CATSRDFSPGVEAFF.

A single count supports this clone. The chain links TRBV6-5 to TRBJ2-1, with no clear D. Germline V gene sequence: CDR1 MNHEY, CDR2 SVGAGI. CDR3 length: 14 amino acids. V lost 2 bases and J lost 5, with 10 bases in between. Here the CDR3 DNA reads TGTGCCAGCAGTTACAGTGGCAGGAACAATGAGCAGTTCTTC. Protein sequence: CASSYSGRNNEQFF.

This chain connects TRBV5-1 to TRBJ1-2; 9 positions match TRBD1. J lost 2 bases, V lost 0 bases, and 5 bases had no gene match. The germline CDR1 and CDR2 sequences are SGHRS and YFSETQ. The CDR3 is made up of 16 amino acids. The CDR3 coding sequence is TGCGCCAGCAGCTTGGGGCCACAGGGGGCGAACTATGGCTACACCTTC. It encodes CASSLGPQGANYGYTF.

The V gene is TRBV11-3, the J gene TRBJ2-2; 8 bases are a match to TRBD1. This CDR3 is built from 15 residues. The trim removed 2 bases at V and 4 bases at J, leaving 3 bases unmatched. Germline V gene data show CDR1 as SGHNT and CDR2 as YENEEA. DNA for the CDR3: TGTGCCAGCAGCTTATACGGGACAGGCACCGGGGAGCTGTTTTTT. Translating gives CASSLYGTGTGELFF.

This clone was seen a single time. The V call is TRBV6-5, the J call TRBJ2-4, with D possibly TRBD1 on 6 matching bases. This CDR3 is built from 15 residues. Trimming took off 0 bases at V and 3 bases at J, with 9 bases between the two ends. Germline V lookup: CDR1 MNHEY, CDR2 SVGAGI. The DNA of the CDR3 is TGTGCCAGCAGTTACTCTCAGACAGGCAAAAACATTCAGTACTTC. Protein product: CASSYSQTGKNIQYF.

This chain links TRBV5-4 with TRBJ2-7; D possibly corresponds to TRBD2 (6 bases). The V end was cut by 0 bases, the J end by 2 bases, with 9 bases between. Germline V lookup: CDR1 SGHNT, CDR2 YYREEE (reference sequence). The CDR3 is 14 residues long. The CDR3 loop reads CASSLEAGPYEQYF. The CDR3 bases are TGTGCCAGCAGCTTGGAGGCGGGGCCCTACGAGCAGTACTTC.

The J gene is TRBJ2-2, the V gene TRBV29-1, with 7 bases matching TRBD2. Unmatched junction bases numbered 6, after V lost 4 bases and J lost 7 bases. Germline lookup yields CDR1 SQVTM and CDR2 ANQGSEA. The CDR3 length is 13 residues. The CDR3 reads CSVVAGAVGELFF. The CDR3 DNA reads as TGCAGCGTTGTGGCGGGAGCAGTCGGGGAGCTGTTTTTT.

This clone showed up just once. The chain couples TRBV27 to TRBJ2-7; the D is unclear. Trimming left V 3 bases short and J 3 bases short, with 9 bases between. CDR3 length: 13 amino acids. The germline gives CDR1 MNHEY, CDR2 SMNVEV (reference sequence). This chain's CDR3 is CASSFATGYEQYF. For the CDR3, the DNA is TGTGCCAGCAGTTTTGCTACCGGCTACGAGCAGTACTTC.

CDR3 region: CAWSASRTDGYTF. The CDR3 nucleotides are TGTGCCTGGAGTGCATCCCGGACAGATGGCTACACCTTC. This sequence joins TRBV30 and TRBJ1-2, with D tentatively TRBD1 (6 bases). CDR1 is GTSNPN, CDR2 SVGIG, per germline (reference sequence). The V and J ends lost 1 base and 6 bases respectively, with 12 bases between them. The CDR3 covers 13 residues.